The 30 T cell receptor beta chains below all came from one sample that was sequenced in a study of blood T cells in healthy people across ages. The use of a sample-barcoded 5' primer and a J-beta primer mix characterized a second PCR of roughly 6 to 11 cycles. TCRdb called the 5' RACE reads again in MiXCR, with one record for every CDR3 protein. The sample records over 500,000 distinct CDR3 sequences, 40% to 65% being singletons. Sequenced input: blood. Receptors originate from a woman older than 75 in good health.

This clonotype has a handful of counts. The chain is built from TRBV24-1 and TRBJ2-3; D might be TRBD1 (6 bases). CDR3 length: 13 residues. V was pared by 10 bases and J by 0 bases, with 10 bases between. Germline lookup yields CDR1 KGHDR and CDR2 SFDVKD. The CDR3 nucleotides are TGTGCCACAGCAGGGGCTAGCACAGATACGCAGTATTTT. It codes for CATAGASTDTQYF.

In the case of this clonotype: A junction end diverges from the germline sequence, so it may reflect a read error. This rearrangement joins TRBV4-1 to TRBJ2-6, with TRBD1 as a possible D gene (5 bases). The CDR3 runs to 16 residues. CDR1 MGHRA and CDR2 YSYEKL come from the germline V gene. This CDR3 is CASSQPIDSGANVLAF. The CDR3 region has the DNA TGCGCCAGCAGCCAACCGATCGACTCTGGGGCCAACGTCCTGGCTTTC.

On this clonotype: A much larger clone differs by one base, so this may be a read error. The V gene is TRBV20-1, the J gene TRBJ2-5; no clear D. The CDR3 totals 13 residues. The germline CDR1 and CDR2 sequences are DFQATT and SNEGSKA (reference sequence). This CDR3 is CRVAGLGQETQYF. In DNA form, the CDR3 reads TGCAGGGTCGCTGGTCTAGGGCAAGAGACCCAGTACTTC.

The CDR3 sequence: CASSPQGLGNQPQHF. The CDR3 DNA is TGTGCCAGCAGTCCGCAGGGACTGGGCAATCAGCCCCAGCATTTT. The V gene is TRBV27, the J gene TRBJ1-5; TRBD1 is a possible D gene (5 bases). Germline values: CDR1 MNHEY, CDR2 SMNVEV (reference sequence). This CDR3 comprises 15 residues. Trimming took 5 bases from V and 2 from J, leaving 13 bases between them.

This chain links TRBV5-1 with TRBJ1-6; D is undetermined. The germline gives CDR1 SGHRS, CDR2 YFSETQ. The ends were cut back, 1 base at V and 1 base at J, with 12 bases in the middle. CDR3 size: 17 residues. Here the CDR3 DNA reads TGCGCCAGCAGCTTGACGGCCTTGGGGTCCTATAATTCACCCCTCCACTTT. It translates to CASSLTALGSYNSPLHF.

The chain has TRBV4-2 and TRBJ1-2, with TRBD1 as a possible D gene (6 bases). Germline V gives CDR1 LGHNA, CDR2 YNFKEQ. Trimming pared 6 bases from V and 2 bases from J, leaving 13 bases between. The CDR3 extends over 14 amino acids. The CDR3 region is CASSVPGTNYGYTF. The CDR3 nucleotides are TGTGCCAGCAGTGTTCCCGGGACAAACTATGGCTACACCTTC.

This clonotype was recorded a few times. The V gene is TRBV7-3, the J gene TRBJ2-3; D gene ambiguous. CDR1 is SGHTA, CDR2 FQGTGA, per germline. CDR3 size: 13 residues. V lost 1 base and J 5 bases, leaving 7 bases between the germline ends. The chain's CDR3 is CASSLIGLDTQYF. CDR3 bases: TGTGCCAGCAGCTTAATAGGTTTAGATACGCAGTATTTT.

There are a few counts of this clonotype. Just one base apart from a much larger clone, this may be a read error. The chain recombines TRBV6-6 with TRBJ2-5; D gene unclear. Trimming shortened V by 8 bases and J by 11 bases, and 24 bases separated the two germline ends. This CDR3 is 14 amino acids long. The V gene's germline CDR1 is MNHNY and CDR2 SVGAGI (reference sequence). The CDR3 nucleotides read TGTGCCAGCCACCAGAGGTACCCCTACAATGAGCAGTACTTC. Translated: CASHQRYPYNEQYF.

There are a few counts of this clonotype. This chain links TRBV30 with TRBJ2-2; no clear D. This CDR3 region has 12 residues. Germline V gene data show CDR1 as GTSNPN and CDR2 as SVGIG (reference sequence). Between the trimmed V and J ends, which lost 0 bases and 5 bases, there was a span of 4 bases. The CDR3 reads CAWSVNTGELFF. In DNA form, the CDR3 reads TGTGCCTGGAGTGTAAATACCGGGGAGCTGTTTTTT.

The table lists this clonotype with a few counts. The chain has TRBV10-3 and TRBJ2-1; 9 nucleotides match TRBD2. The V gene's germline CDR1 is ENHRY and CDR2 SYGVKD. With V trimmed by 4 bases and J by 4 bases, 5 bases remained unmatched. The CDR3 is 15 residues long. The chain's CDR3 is CAISGREGRYNEQFF. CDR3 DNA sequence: TGTGCCATCAGTGGGCGGGAGGGCCGTTACAATGAGCAGTTCTTC.

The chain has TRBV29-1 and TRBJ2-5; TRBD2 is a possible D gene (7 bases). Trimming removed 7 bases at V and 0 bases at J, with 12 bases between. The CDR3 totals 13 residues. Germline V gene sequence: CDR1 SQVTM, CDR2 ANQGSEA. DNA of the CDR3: TGCAGCGCCGAGGGGGGGGACCAAGAGACCCAGTACTTC. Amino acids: CSAEGGDQETQYF.

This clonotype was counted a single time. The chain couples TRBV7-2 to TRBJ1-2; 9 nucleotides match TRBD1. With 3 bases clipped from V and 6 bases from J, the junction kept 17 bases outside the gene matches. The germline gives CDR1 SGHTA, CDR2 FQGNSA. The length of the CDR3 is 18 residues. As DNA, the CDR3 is TGTGCCAGCAGCTTCCGCCCGGCCTTAATCCGGGACAGGGATGGCTACACCTTC. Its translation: CASSFRPALIRDRDGYTF.

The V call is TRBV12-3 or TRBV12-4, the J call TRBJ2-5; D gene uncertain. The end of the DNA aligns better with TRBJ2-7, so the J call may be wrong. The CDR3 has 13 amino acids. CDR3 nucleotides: TGTGCCAGCAGTACTATTACGAGGAACGAGCAGTACTTC. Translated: CASSTITRNEQYF.

The CDR3 is CASSVPRQGNYEQYF. The CDR3 nucleotides are TGTGCCAGCAGTGTACCCCGGCAGGGAAACTACGAGCAGTACTTC. The chain couples TRBV28 to TRBJ2-7; D may be TRBD1 (5 bases). V lost 5 bases, J lost 3 bases, and 17 bases lay in between. The CDR3 spans 15 residues. Germline-derived CDR1 and CDR2 are MDHEN and SYDVKM.

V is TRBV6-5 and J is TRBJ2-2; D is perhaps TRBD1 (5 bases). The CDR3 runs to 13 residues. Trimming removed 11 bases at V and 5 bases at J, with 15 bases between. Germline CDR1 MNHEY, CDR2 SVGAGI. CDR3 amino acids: CASQGTNTGELFF. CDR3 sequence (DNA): TGTGCCTCCCAGGGTACCAATACCGGGGAGCTGTTTTTT.

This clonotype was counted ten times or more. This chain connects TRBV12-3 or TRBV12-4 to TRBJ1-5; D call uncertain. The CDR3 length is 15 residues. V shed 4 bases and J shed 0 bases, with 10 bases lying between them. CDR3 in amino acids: CASSSGGYSNQPQHF. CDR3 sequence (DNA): TGTGCCAGCAGTTCCGGTGGGTATAGCAATCAGCCCCAGCATTTT.

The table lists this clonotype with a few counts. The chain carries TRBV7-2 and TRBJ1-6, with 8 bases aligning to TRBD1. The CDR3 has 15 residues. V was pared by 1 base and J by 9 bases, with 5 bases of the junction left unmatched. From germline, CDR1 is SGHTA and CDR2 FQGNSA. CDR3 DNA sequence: TGTGCCAGCAGCTTAGATGGGACAGGAGGTTCACCCCTCCACTTT. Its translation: CASSLDGTGGSPLHF.

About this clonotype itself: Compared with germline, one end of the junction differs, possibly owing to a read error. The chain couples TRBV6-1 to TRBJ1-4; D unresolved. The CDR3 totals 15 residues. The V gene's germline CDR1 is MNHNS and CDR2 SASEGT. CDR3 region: CTSSEMTSPNEKLFF. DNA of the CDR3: TGTACCAGCAGTGAGATGACCTCTCCTAATGAAAAACTGTTTTTT.

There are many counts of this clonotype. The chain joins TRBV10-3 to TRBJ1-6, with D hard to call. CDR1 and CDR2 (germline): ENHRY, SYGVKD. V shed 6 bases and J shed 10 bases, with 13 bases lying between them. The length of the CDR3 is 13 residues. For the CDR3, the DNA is TGTGCCATCAGATCGGGAAGCGAGTCACCCCTCCACTTT. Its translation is CAIRSGSESPLHF.

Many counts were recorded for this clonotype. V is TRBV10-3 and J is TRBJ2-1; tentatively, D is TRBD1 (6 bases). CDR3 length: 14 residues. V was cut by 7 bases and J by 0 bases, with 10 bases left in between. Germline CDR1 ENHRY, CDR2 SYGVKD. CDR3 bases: TGTGCCATCACCCGGGACAACTCCTACAATGAGCAGTTCTTC. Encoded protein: CAITRDNSYNEQFF.

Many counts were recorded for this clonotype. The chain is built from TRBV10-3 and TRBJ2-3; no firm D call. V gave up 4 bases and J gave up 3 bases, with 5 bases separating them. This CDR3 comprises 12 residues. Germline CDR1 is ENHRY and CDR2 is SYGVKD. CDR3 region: CAISGQTDTQYF. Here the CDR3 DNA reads TGTGCCATCAGTGGACAAACAGATACGCAGTATTTT.

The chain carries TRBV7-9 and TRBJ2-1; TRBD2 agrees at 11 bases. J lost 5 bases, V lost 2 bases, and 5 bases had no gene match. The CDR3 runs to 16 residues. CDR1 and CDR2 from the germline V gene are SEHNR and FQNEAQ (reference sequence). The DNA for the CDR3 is TGTGCCAGCAGCTTAACCACTAGCGGGGGTAACAATGAGCAGTTCTTC. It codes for CASSLTTSGGNNEQFF.

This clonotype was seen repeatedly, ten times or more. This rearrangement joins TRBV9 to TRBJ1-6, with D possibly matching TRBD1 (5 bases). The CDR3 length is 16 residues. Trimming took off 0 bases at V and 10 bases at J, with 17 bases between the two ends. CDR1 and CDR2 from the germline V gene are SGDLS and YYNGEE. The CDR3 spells CASSVDGATDRSPLHF. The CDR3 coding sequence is TGTGCCAGCAGCGTAGATGGGGCGACGGATCGCTCACCCCTCCACTTT.

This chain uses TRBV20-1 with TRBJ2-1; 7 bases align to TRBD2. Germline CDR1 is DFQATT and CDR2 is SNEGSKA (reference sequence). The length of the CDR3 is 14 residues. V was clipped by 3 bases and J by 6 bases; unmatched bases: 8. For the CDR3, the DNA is TGCAGTGCTAGGACGCCGCAGCGGGGCAATGAGCAGTTCTTC. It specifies CSARTPQRGNEQFF.

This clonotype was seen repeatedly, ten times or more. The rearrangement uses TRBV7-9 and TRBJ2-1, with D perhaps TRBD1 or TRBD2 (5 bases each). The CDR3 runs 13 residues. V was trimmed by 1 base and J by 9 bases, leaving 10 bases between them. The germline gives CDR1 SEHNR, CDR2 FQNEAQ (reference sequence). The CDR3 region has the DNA TGTGCCAGCAGCTTAGTTAGTGGGGGTGAGCAGTTCTTC. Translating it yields CASSLVSGGEQFF.

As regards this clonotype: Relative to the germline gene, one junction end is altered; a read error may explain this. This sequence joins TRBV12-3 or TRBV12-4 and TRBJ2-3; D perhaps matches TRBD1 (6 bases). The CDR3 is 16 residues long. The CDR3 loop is CASSSQGPFPTDTRYF. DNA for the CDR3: TGTGCCAGCAGTTCCCAGGGGCCCTTCCCCACAGATACGCGGTATTTT.

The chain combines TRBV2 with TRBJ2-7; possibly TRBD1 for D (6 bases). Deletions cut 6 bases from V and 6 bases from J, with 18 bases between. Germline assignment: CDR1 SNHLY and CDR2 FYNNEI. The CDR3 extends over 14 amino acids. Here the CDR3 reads CASRGHQSIREQYF. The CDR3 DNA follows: TGTGCCAGCAGGGGACACCAAAGTATTCGCGAGCAGTACTTC.

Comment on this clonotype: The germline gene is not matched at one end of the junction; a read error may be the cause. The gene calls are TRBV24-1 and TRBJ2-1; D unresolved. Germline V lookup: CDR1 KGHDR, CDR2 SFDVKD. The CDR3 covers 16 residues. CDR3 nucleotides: TGTGCCACCTGTGATTCCCGGGTCAAATATCGGAATGAGCAGTTCTTC. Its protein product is CATCDSRVKYRNEQFF.

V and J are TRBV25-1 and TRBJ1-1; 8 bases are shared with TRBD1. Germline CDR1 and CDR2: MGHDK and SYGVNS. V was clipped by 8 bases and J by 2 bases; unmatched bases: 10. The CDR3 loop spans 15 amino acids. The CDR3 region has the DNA TGTGCCAGCGGGGGACCGACAGGGGCCAACACTGAAGCTTTCTTT. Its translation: CASGGPTGANTEAFF.

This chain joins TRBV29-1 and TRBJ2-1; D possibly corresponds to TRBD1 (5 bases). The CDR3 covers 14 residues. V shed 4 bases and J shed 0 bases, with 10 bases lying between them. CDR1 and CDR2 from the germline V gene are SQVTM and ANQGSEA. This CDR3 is CSVAGASSYNEQFF. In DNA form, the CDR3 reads TGCAGCGTTGCTGGGGCGAGCTCCTACAATGAGCAGTTCTTC.